This passage covers 27 T cell receptor beta chains from one sample sequenced in a study of PD-1 blockade in classical Hodgkin lymphoma. Brentuximab vedotin exposure varied among the patients, all of whom had relapsed after autologous stem cell transplantation. Assay: immunoSEQ multiplex PCR; the TCRdb copy retains only in-frame clones and omits some. The table has over 20,000 clones, more than 75% seen once. This specimen consisted of peripheral blood mononuclear cells (PBMCs), obtained at baseline. Receptors were obtained from a human donor with classical Hodgkin lymphoma.

V and J are TRBV11-3 and TRBJ2-5; the D call may be TRBD1 or TRBD2 (5 bases each). CDR3 length: 13 residues. V lost 1 base to trimming and J lost 6 bases, with 9 bases between them. Germline V lookup: CDR1 SGHNT, CDR2 YENEEA. DNA for the CDR3: TGTGCCAGCAGCTTAGCCCCGGGACAGACCCAGTACTTC. Translating it yields CASSLAPGQTQYF.

This clone showed up just a few times. The V gene is TRBV5-1, the J gene TRBJ2-3; 8 positions match TRBD1. This CDR3 has 15 amino acids. Germline CDR1 and CDR2: SGHRS and YFSETQ. Losses at the gene ends were 2 bases for V and 0 bases for J; bases not matched to a gene: 2. Here the CDR3 reads CASSFRQGSTDTQYF. The CDR3 nucleotides read TGCGCCAGCAGCTTTAGACAGGGGAGCACAGATACGCAGTATTTT.

This clone was observed once. The chain carries TRBV5-1 and TRBJ2-5; D not certain. The last part of the DNA fits TRBJ2-7 better; the J call may be wrong. Germline CDR1 reads SGHRS; CDR2 reads YFSETQ. The CDR3 is 12 residues long. CDR3 amino acids: CASSLERYEQYF. The CDR3 nucleotides read TGCGCCAGCAGCTTGGAGCGATACGAGCAGTACTTC.

The V call is TRBV5-8, the J call TRBJ2-1; D gene ambiguous. The germline gives CDR1 SGHTS, CDR2 YDEGEE. Trimming stripped 1 base from V and 4 bases from J, with 6 bases between. CDR3 length: 13 residues. CDR3 bases: TGTGCCAGCAGCTTGTACGCTTACAATGAGCAGTTCTTC. Its translation: CASSLYAYNEQFF.

The chain couples TRBV5-1 to TRBJ1-5; no reliable D call. Trimming pared 0 bases from V and 0 bases from J, leaving 7 bases between. CDR1 SGHRS and CDR2 YFSETQ come from the germline V gene. The CDR3 length is 15 residues. CDR3 in amino acids: CASSLEGYSNQPQHF. The CDR3 DNA reads TGCGCCAGCAGCTTGGAGGGTTATAGCAATCAGCCCCAGCATTTT.

V gene TRBV10-3 combines with J gene TRBJ2-1; D may be TRBD2 (6 bases). V was shortened by 0 bases and J by 3 bases, with 15 bases between the two germline ends. The CDR3 runs 17 residues. Per germline, CDR1 ENHRY and CDR2 SYGVKD. CDR3 region: CAISESFPGRGYNEQFF. In nucleotides, the CDR3 is TGTGCCATCAGTGAGTCGTTTCCCGGGCGGGGCTACAATGAGCAGTTCTTC.

The V gene is TRBV7-2, the J gene TRBJ2-1; 9 nucleotides match TRBD2. The junction had 2 bases not matched to a gene; V was cut back by 3 bases and J by 8 bases. CDR1 is SGHTA, CDR2 FQGNSA, per germline. The length of the CDR3 is 13 residues. CDR3 residues: CASSLGLAHEQFF. In DNA form, the CDR3 reads TGTGCCAGCAGCTTGGGACTAGCCCATGAGCAGTTCTTC.

This clone showed up just a few times. J is TRBJ2-7 and V is TRBV6-1; D gene uncertain. The V end lost 7 bases, the J end lost 0 bases, and 13 bases lay between the germline ends. CDR1 and CDR2 (germline): MNHNS, SASEGT. The CDR3 sequence is 14 residues long. CDR3 region: CASTVQTSSYEQYF. CDR3 coding DNA: TGTGCCAGCACAGTTCAGACCAGCTCCTACGAGCAGTACTTC.

The chain combines TRBV7-3 with TRBJ2-3; D unresolved. Trimming pared 1 base from V and 2 bases from J, leaving 16 bases between. The germline gives CDR1 SGHTA, CDR2 FQGTGA. The length of the CDR3 is 17 residues. In nucleotides, the CDR3 is TGTGCCAGCAGCTTAAGGCCCGGCACTCCCAACACAGATACGCAGTATTTT. The encoded protein is CASSLRPGTPNTDTQYF.

This chain connects TRBV2 to TRBJ1-5; D not certain. The CDR3 spans 12 residues. Germline values: CDR1 SNHLY, CDR2 FYNNEI. Trimming removed 6 bases at V and 4 bases at J, with 7 bases between. CDR3 region: CASRQLNQPQHF. Written as DNA, the CDR3 is TGTGCCAGCAGACAGCTAAATCAGCCCCAGCATTTT.

The chain has TRBV9 and TRBJ2-7; 13 nucleotides match TRBD2. Germline V gene data show CDR1 as SGDLS and CDR2 as YYNGEE. The length of the CDR3 is 15 residues. The trim removed 2 bases at V and 2 bases at J, leaving 1 base unmatched. The CDR3 loop is CASSVGLAGAYEQYF. The CDR3 DNA reads TGTGCCAGCAGCGTCGGACTAGCGGGGGCCTACGAGCAGTACTTC.

V is TRBV7-2 and J is TRBJ2-5; possible D gene TRBD2, 7 bases. The CDR3 has 13 residues. The germline V and J ends were trimmed by 10 bases and 2 bases, with 14 bases remaining between them. Germline V lookup: CDR1 SGHTA, CDR2 FQGNSA. Here the CDR3 reads CATQGGGQETQYF. The CDR3 coding sequence is TGTGCCACTCAAGGGGGGGGACAAGAGACCCAGTACTTC.

On this clone itself: The germline gene is not matched at one end of the junction; a read error may be the cause. The chain employs TRBV7-9 and TRBJ2-3; D unresolved. The CDR3 consists of 10 residues. Looked up from germline, CDR1 is SEHNR and CDR2 is FQNEAQ (reference sequence). CDR3 sequence reads: CASSTDTQYF. CDR3 bases: TGTGCCAGCAGCACGGATACGCAGTATTTT.

The V gene is TRBV29-1, the J gene TRBJ2-5, with 10 bases lining up with TRBD2. The CDR3 is made up of 13 amino acids. The ends lost 5 bases at V and 4 bases at J; junction bases unmatched: 4. The V gene's germline CDR1 is SQVTM and CDR2 ANQGSEA. The CDR3 nucleotides are TGCAGCGTTTGGGCTAGCGGGGGAGAGACCCAGTACTTC. Protein sequence: CSVWASGGETQYF.

The genes are TRBV27 and TRBJ1-6, with TRBD1 matching over 7 bases. Germline assignment: CDR1 MNHEY and CDR2 SMNVEV (reference sequence). This CDR3 comprises 13 residues. V dropped 6 bases and J dropped 8; count of bases not matched to a gene: 4. CDR3 loop: CASRDREYSPLHF. For the CDR3, the DNA is TGTGCCAGCAGAGACAGGGAGTATTCACCCCTCCACTTT.

Notes on this clone: One end of the junction is discordant with germline, which a read error may explain. This chain links TRBV9 with TRBJ2-2; TRBD1 matches at 7 bases. CDR1 SGDLS and CDR2 YYNGEE come from the germline V gene. The CDR3 length is 14 residues. The CDR3 DNA is TGTGCCAGCACCATGACAGGGAACCCCGGGGAGCTGTTTTTT. It is translated as CASTMTGNPGELFF. The variable domain in full, with the rest retrieved from reference TRBV9 and TRBJ2-2, is DSGVTQTPKHLITATGQRVTLRCSPRSGDLSVYWYQQSLDQGLQFLIQYYNGEERAKGNILERFSAQQFPDLHSELNLSSLELGDSALYFCASTMTGNPGELFFGEGSRLTVL.

The rearrangement links TRBV4-1 to TRBJ1-1, with TRBD1 as a possible D gene (5 bases). V was clipped by 4 bases and J by 0 bases, with 18 bases between them. Germline V CDR1 and CDR2: MGHRA, YSYEKL. This CDR3 is built from 17 residues. CDR3 DNA sequence: TGCGCCAGCAGCCCCCCTGAAGGGGTAAACTTGAACACTGAAGCTTTCTTT. Translating gives CASSPPEGVNLNTEAFF.

CDR3 bases: TGTGCCAGCAGCCCAAGACAGGGGAGGAACACCGGGGAGCTGTTTTTT. This sequence encodes CASSPRQGRNTGELFF. The J gene is TRBJ2-2, the V gene TRBV7-9; TRBD1 matches 8 bases. This CDR3 region has 16 residues. J was trimmed by 1 base and V by 5 bases; bases with no gene match: 6. The germline V gene has CDR1 SEHNR and CDR2 FQNEAQ (reference sequence).

This sequence joins TRBV7-9 and TRBJ2-7, with 7 bases matching TRBD1. Unmatched junction bases numbered 4, after V lost 1 base and J lost 7 bases. Per germline, CDR1 SEHNR and CDR2 FQNEAQ (reference sequence). CDR3 length: 13 amino acids. This CDR3 is CASSLVTGVEQYF. The CDR3, as DNA: TGTGCCAGCAGCTTAGTCACAGGGGTTGAGCAGTACTTC.

This clone was counted once. The chain carries TRBV4-3 and TRBJ1-5; D uncertain. Trimming left V 0 bases short and J 6 bases short, with 9 bases between. Germline loops: CDR1 LGHNA, CDR2 YSLEER. The CDR3 runs to 14 residues. In DNA, the CDR3 is TGCGCCAGCAGCCAAGATGGATGGAGTCAGCCCCAGCATTTT. Its protein is CASSQDGWSQPQHF.

The chain has TRBV2 and TRBJ2-3; TRBD2 might be the D (5 bases). V was clipped by 7 bases and J by 3 bases, with 11 bases between them. The length of the CDR3 is 13 residues. Germline values: CDR1 SNHLY, CDR2 FYNNEI. This CDR3 is CASTRAGTDTQYF. The CDR3 DNA reads as TGTGCCAGCACGCGGGCAGGAACAGATACGCAGTATTTT.

The count of this clone is one. The chain carries TRBV7-2 and TRBJ2-6; TRBD1 aligns across 10 bases. After removal of 2 bases from V and 0 bases from J, the junction contained 4 bases not matched to a gene. Per the germline V gene, CDR1 is SGHTA and CDR2 is FQGNSA. CDR3 length: 18 residues. The CDR3 here is CASSLHRTGGSGANVLTF. The CDR3 coding sequence is TGTGCCAGCAGCTTACACCGGACAGGGGGCTCTGGGGCCAACGTCCTGACTTTC.

This clone has a handful of counts. The V and J genes are TRBV18 and TRBJ2-7; 9 bases align to TRBD1. CDR1 and CDR2 from the germline V gene are KGHSH and LQKENI. The length of the CDR3 is 18 residues. With 2 bases clipped from V and 1 base from J, the junction kept 12 bases outside the gene matches. DNA of the CDR3: TGTGCCAGCTCACCAAAGACAGGGGGAAGCGGGGAGTCCTACGAGCAGTACTTC. This sequence encodes CASSPKTGGSGESYEQYF.

The genes are TRBV30 and TRBJ1-2, with D unresolved. This CDR3 comprises 11 residues. The V end lost 5 bases, the J end lost 5 bases, and 9 bases lay between the germline ends. Per germline, CDR1 GTSNPN and CDR2 SVGIG (reference sequence). The CDR3 DNA reads TGTGCCTGGCTAGGCGCTTATGGCTACACCTTC. Its translation is CAWLGAYGYTF.

The gene calls are TRBV9 and TRBJ1-1; 7 bases fit TRBD1. The junction had 8 bases not matched to a gene; V was cut back by 3 bases and J by 3 bases. In germline, CDR1 is SGDLS, CDR2 YYNGEE. The CDR3 is 15 amino acids. CDR3 DNA sequence: TGTGCCAGCAGCGCCTTCGACAGGGTGGACACTGAAGCTTTCTTT. Its translation: CASSAFDRVDTEAFF.

This clone was picked up one time. The chain combines TRBV5-1 with TRBJ1-1; the D is unclear. Trimming took off 0 bases at V and 1 base at J, with 10 bases between the two ends. The CDR3 contains 15 residues. Germline CDR1 SGHRS, CDR2 YFSETQ. In DNA form, the CDR3 reads TGCGCCAGCAGCTTGGATCCATCATCGAACACTGAAGCTTTCTTT. This codes for CASSLDPSSNTEAFF. Filled out from reference TRBV5-1 and TRBJ1-1, the complete variable domain reads KAGVTQTPRYLIKTRGQQVTLSCSPISGHRSVSWYQQTPGQGLQFLFEYFSETQRNKGNFPGRFSGRQFSNSRSEMNVSTLELGDSALYLCASSLDPSSNTEAFFGQGTRLTVV.

This clone has just a few counts. The chain is built from TRBV7-2 and TRBJ1-2; D might be TRBD1 (6 bases). Germline CDR1 reads SGHTA; CDR2 reads FQGNSA. CDR3 length: 13 amino acids. The V gene lost 5 bases and the J gene lost 7 bases, with 14 bases spanning the gap. CDR3 sequence: CASSHGGRRGYTF. CDR3 sequence (DNA): TGTGCCAGCAGCCATGGGGGCAGGCGTGGCTACACCTTC.